This T cell receptor (beta chain) was observed in a study of blood T cell repertoires in COVID-19. This CDR3 region has 13 residues. The J segment lost 6 bases and the V segment lost 3 bases, leaving 4 bases of the junction unmatched. Germline values: CDR1 MNHNS, CDR2 SASEGT. Only in-frame clones appear in the TCRdb table, and some are missing; sequencing was by immunoSEQ multiplex PCR. The sample lists some 89,000 clones; roughly three quarters were seen once. J is TRBJ2-5 and V is TRBV6-1; 7 positions match TRBD1. Sequences were obtained from peripheral blood. The sequence derives from a man in his 70s with acute or convalescent COVID-19. CDR3: CASSETGSKTQYF. The CDR3 nucleotides are TGTGCCAGCAGTGAGACAGGGTCAAAGACCCAGTACTTC.